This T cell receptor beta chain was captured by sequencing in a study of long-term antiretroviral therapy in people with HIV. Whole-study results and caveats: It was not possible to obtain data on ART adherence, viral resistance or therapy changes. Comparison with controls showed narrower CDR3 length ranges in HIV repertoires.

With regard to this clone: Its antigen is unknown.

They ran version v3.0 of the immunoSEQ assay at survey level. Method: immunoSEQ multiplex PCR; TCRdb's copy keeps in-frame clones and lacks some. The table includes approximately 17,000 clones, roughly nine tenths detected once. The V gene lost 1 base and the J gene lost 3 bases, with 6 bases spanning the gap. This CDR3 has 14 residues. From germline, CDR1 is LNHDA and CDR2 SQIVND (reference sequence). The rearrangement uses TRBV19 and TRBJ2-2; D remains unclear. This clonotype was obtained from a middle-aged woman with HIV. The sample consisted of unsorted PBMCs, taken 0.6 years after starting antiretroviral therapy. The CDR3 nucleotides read TGTGCCAGTAGTATAGCCCCCGACACCGGGGAGCTGTTTTTT. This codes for CASSIAPDTGELFF.